This TCR beta chain is drawn from a study of naive and memory T cell subsets. Study findings and constraints: Each distinct alpha or beta sequence counts as one clonotype.

This clonotype was picked up a small number of times. Its antigen is as yet unknown. Two oligonucleotides, mixed equimolar, formed the beta constant-region primer covering TRBC1 and TRBC2. MiXCR, run by TCRdb on the UMI-ligation and nested PCR reads, gives a single entry per CDR3 protein. The sample carries some 87,000 distinct CDR3 sequences, roughly 7% recorded once. Cells stained for CD3, CD4, CD8, CD45RA, CD27 and viability were sorted into four CD45RA/CD27 subsets. Germline V gene data show CDR1 as SNHLY and CDR2 as FYNNEI. This CDR3 has 12 residues. Trimming took off 8 bases at V and 6 bases at J, with 12 bases between the two ends.

This TCR was sampled from a human donor in good health. The rearrangement joins TRBV2 to TRBJ2-3; perhaps TRBD2 as D (7 bases). Sequenced material: central memory CD4+ T cells from blood. Here the CDR3 reads CASGGGADTQYF. DNA for the CDR3: TGTGCCAGCGGAGGGGGGGCGGATACGCAGTATTTT.